These T cell receptor beta chains were read from a single sample in a study of shared clonotypes between healthy human individuals. Profiling relied on immunoSEQ multiplex PCR, and the TCRdb table lists in-frame clones only, not all of them. Among some 1.1 million clones listed, around three quarters were seen once. Sample: memory CD4+ T cells from PBMCs. The receptor set was obtained from a man aged 18 to 29 in good health. Some clones in this sample may be carry-over from other donors' samples. CDR3s include the opening cysteine and the closing phenylalanine or tryptophan. The D gene is left open where the match is weak. Size values are once, few and many counts, or a class for expanded clones, and some rows have none.

J gene: TRBJ2-5; D gene: TRBD2; clone size: -; V gene: TRBV28; CDR3 DNA: TGTGCCAGCAGTTTTTTACTAGCGGGAGTCGGGACCCAGTACTTC; CDR3 protein: CASSFLLAGVGTQYF
J gene: TRBJ2-3; D gene: -; clone size: -; V gene: TRBV23-1; CDR3 DNA: TGCGCCAGCAGTCCCTACACAGATACGCAGTATTTT; CDR3 protein: CASSPYTDTQYF
J gene: TRBJ1-1; D gene: -; clone size: -; V gene: TRBV5-4; CDR3 DNA: TGTGCCAGCAGCCCCAGTGGAGGAGGATCTCACACTGAAGCTTTCTTT; CDR3 protein: CASSPSGGGSHTEAFF
J gene: TRBJ1-1; D gene: TRBD1; clone size: once; V gene: TRBV27; CDR3 DNA: TGTGCCAGCAGTTCAGGTCCTTACAGGGGACCCCGGGCTGAAGCTTTCTTT; CDR3 protein: CASSSGPYRGPRAEAFF
J gene: TRBJ2-1; D gene: -; clone size: few; V gene: TRBV6-6; CDR3 DNA: TGTGCCAGCAGTTACTCTAGATTGTCAAATGAGCAGTTCTTC; CDR3 protein: CASSYSRLSNEQFF
J gene: TRBJ2-4; D gene: -; clone size: -; V gene: TRBV5-6; CDR3 DNA: TGTGCCAGCAGCTTCTCACTGGACATTCAGTACTTC; CDR3 protein: CASSFSLDIQYF
J gene: TRBJ2-2; D gene: -; clone size: few; V gene: TRBV19; CDR3 DNA: TGTGCCAGTAGTATGGAAAGGGCCGCCGGGGAGCTGTTTTTT; CDR3 protein: CASSMERAAGELFF
J gene: TRBJ1-1; D gene: -; clone size: once; V gene: TRBV7-2; CDR3 DNA: TGTGCCAGCAGCATCGGGCCGAACACTGAAGCTTTCTTT; CDR3 protein: CASSIGPNTEAFF
J gene: TRBJ1-2; D gene: -; clone size: -; V gene: TRBV10-1; CDR3 DNA: TGCGCCAGCAGCCTCGCCGGGGGCTATGGCTACACCTTC; CDR3 protein: CASSLAGGYGYTF
J gene: TRBJ2-1; D gene: TRBD1; clone size: -; V gene: TRBV6-1; CDR3 DNA: TGTGCCAGCAGTGGGAGACAGGGGAACTCCTACAATGAGCAGTTCTTC; CDR3 protein: CASSGRQGNSYNEQFF
J gene: TRBJ2-2; D gene: TRBD2; clone size: -; V gene: TRBV27; CDR3 DNA: TGTGCCAGCAGTTTACGGTCCTTGTTAACTAGCGACGAGAACACCGGGGAGCTGTTTTTT; CDR3 protein: CASSLRSLLTSDENTGELFF